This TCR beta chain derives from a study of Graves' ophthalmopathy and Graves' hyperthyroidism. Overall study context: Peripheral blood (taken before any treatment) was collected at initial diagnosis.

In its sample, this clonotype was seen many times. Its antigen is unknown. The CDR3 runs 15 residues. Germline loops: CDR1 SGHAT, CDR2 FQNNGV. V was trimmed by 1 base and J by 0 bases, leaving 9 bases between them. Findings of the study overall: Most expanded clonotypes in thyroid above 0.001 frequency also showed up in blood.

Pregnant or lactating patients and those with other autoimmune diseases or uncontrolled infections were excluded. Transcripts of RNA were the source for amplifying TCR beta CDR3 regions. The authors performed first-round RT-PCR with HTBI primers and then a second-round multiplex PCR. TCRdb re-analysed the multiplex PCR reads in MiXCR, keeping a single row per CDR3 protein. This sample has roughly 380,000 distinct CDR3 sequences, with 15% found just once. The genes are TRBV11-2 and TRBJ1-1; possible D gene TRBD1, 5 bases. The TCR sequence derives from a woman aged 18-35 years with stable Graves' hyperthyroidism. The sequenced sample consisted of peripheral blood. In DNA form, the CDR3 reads TGTGCCAGCAGCTTAGTACAGGCTTTGAACACTGAAGCTTTCTTT. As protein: CASSLVQALNTEAFF.